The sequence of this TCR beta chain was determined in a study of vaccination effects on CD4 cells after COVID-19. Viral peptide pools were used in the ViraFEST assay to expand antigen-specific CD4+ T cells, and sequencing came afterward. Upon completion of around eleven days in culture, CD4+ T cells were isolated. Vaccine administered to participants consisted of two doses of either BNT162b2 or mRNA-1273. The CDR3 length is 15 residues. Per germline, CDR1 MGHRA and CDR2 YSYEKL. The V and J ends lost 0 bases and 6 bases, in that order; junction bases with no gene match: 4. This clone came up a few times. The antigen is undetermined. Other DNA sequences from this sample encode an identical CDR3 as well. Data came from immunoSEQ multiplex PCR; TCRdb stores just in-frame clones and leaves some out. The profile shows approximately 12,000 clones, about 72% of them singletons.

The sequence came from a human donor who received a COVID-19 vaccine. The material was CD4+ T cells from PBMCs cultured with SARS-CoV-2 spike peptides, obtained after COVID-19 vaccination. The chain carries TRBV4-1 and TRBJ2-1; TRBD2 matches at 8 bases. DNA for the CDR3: TGCGCCAGCAGCCAAGATCCGGGGACTAGCAATGAGCAGTTCTTC. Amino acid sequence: CASSQDPGTSNEQFF.